This T cell receptor beta chain was recovered during a study of blood T cells in healthy people across ages. The CDR3 totals 15 residues. Germline values: CDR1 SGHRS, CDR2 YFSETQ. V shed 4 bases and J 0 bases; nucleotides not matched to a gene: 5. Primed by a sample-barcoded 5' primer and a J-beta primer mix, a second PCR proceeded for 7 to 11 cycles. TCRdb used MiXCR to reprocess the 5' RACE reads, holding one entry per CDR3 protein. The sample holds about 900,000 distinct CDR3 sequences, around 62% seen once. The sample consisted of blood. The chain has TRBV5-1 and TRBJ1-2, with 8 bases lining up with TRBD1. This clonotype originated in a man aged 30 to 45 in good health. Written as DNA, the CDR3 is TGCGCCAGCAGCATGACAGGGGAGACTAACTATGGCTACACCTTC. Translation: CASSMTGETNYGYTF.